Described below is a single T cell receptor beta chain sequence and its context. The data were obtained in a study of blood T cell repertoires in COVID-19. V was pared by 4 bases and J by 5 bases, with 6 bases of the junction left unmatched. CDR1 and CDR2 from the germline V gene are WSHSY and SAAADI. CDR3 length: 16 amino acids. Repertoires were generated with immunoSEQ multiplex PCR, while TCRdb's copy carries only in-frame clones and drops some. The table has about 480,000 clones, roughly 89% seen once. The clonotype comes from a man between 18 and 29 years old with COVID-19, enrolled during active disease. The V call is TRBV10-2, the J call TRBJ2-5; 14 nucleotides match TRBD2. Sequenced: peripheral blood. CDR3 amino acids: CASSALTSGGAETQYF. The CDR3 DNA reads as TGCGCCAGCAGTGCGCTGACTAGCGGGGGGGCCGAGACCCAGTACTTC.